Each of the 32 T cell receptor beta chains below was sequenced from the same sample in a study of blood T cell repertoires in COVID-19. Profiling relied on immunoSEQ multiplex PCR, and the TCRdb table lists in-frame clones only, not all of them. The sample consists of approximately 210,000 clones, 80% to 90% of them appearing once. Sequenced input: PBMCs or T cells enriched from blood (not recorded which). Receptor source: a woman between 50 and 59 years old with acute COVID-19.

The chain uses TRBV27 and TRBJ1-5; TRBD1 matches at 7 bases. J lost 4 bases, V lost 2 bases, and 8 bases had no gene match. This CDR3 has 16 amino acids. The germline V gene has CDR1 MNHEY and CDR2 SMNVEV (reference sequence). In nucleotides, the CDR3 is TGTGCCAGCAGTTTAGAGTACCCAGGGGGAAATCAGCCCCAGCATTTT. Its protein is CASSLEYPGGNQPQHF.

This clone was counted only a few times. The chain has TRBV11-3 and TRBJ2-1; the D is unclear. V lost 5 bases to trimming and J lost 0 bases, with 5 bases between them. The CDR3 totals 13 residues. Germline-derived CDR1 and CDR2 are SGHNT and YENEEA. This chain's CDR3 is CASSRSSYNEQFF. CDR3 sequence (DNA): TGTGCCAGCAGCAGGAGCTCCTACAATGAGCAGTTCTTC. The whole variable domain, filled in from reference TRBV11-3 and TRBJ2-1, reads EAGVVQSPRYKIIEKKQPVAFWCNPISGHNTLYWYLQNLGQGPELLIRYENEEAVDDSQLPKDRFSAERLKGVDSTLKIQPAELGDSAVYLCASSRSSYNEQFFGPGTRLTVL.

The chain joins TRBV27 to TRBJ1-5; TRBD1 aligns across 7 bases. This CDR3 has 14 residues. CDR1 and CDR2 from the germline V gene are MNHEY and SMNVEV (reference sequence). V gave up 7 bases and J gave up 6 bases; unmatched junction bases: 9. CDR3 sequence (DNA): TGTGCCAGCAACCCGACAGGGTCAAGTCAGCCCCAGCATTTT. As protein: CASNPTGSSQPQHF.

Comments on this clone: One end of the junction fails to match germline, which may point to a read error. V and J are TRBV5-1 and TRBJ2-7; 7 bases are shared with TRBD2. The CDR3 covers 13 residues. Germline CDR1 reads SGHRS; CDR2 reads YFSETQ. CDR3 DNA sequence: TGCGCCAGCAGCCCCTCTCCGGGGCGGGAGCCGGGCTTC. As protein: CASSPSPGREPGF.

This chain joins TRBV28 and TRBJ1-1; D not certain. The CDR3 sequence is 12 residues long. Germline V gives CDR1 MDHEN, CDR2 SYDVKM. Trimming took off 7 bases at V and 0 bases at J, with 6 bases between the two ends. CDR3 loop: CASTRLNTEAFF. CDR3 nucleotides: TGTGCCAGCACCCGGTTGAACACTGAAGCTTTCTTT.

This chain connects TRBV28 to TRBJ1-1, with TRBD1 matching 9 bases. V lost 6 bases to trimming and J lost 6 bases; unmatched junction nucleotides: 11. This CDR3 is 15 amino acids long. Germline assignment: CDR1 MDHEN and CDR2 SYDVKM. CDR3 coding DNA: TGTGCCAGCAGCCTACCGGGACAGGGACGTCCTGAAGCTTTCTTT. This translates into CASSLPGQGRPEAFF. Combining the CDR3 with reference TRBV28 and TRBJ1-1 gives the whole variable domain DVKVTQSSRYLVKRTGEKVFLECVQDMDHENMFWYRQDPGLGLRLIYFSYDVKMKEKGDIPEGYSVSREKKERFSLILESASTNQTSMYLCASSLPGQGRPEAFFGQGTRLTVV.

The rearrangement joins TRBV14 to TRBJ2-5, with 11 positions matching TRBD2. Germline V gene lookup returns CDR1 SGHDN and CDR2 FVKESK. The CDR3 is 15 amino acids. The junction had 2 bases not matched to a gene; V was cut back by 4 bases and J by 1 base. This chain's CDR3 is CASSRLAGSQETQYF. CDR3 coding DNA: TGTGCCAGCAGCCGACTAGCGGGGAGCCAAGAGACCCAGTACTTC.

The V gene is TRBV7-7, the J gene TRBJ2-5; D gene uncertain. V was trimmed by 1 base and J by 5 bases, leaving 20 bases between them. The germline CDR1 and CDR2 sequences are SSHAT and FNYEAQ (reference sequence). The CDR3 runs to 17 residues. CDR3 DNA: TGTGCCAGCAGCTTAGGTGGGCCAGTTAGATTAGGCGAGACCCAGTACTTC. Protein product: CASSLGGPVRLGETQYF.

The V gene is TRBV7-2, the J gene TRBJ1-2, with D tentatively TRBD1 (5 bases). This CDR3 has 15 amino acids. CDR1 and CDR2 (germline): SGHTA, FQGNSA. The germline V and J ends were trimmed by 4 bases and 2 bases, with 14 bases remaining between them. The CDR3 loop reads CASSSGQVGNYGYTF. The CDR3 DNA reads TGTGCCAGCAGCTCCGGACAAGTGGGAAACTATGGCTACACCTTC. Full variable domain (missing parts from reference TRBV7-2 and TRBJ1-2): GAGVSQSPSNKVTEKGKDVELRCDPISGHTALYWYRQSLGQGLEFLIYFQGNSAPDKSGLPSDRFSAERTGGSVSTLTIQRTQQEDSAVYLCASSSGQVGNYGYTFGSGTRLTVV.

The rearrangement joins TRBV9 to TRBJ1-5; tentatively, D is TRBD1 (6 bases). The V and J ends lost 0 bases and 9 bases respectively, with 16 bases between them. The CDR3 loop spans 15 amino acids. CDR1 is SGDLS, CDR2 YYNGEE, per germline. The CDR3 protein is CASSVAWGPQWPQHF. In DNA form, the CDR3 reads TGTGCCAGCAGCGTAGCTTGGGGGCCGCAGTGGCCCCAGCATTTT.

This chain's CDR3 is CASSRGSFTGNTIYF. The CDR3 DNA sequence: TGTGCCAGCAGTCGAGGGTCGTTTACTGGAAACACCATATATTTT. V is TRBV6-5 and J is TRBJ1-3; no definite D call. Trimming pared 5 bases from V and 2 bases from J, leaving 13 bases between. Per the germline V gene, CDR1 is MNHEY and CDR2 is SVGAGI. The CDR3 sequence is 15 residues long.

This chain connects TRBV2 to TRBJ1-2; 8 bases line up with TRBD1. Germline loops: CDR1 SNHLY, CDR2 FYNNEI. The CDR3 length is 16 residues. V was clipped by 3 bases and J by 10 bases; unmatched bases: 16. The CDR3 sequence: CASSDLVPDQGAVYTF. The CDR3, as DNA: TGTGCCAGCAGTGACCTGGTTCCTGATCAGGGGGCCGTCTACACCTTC. Full variable domain (missing parts from reference TRBV2 and TRBJ1-2): EPEVTQTPSHQVTQMGQEVILRCVPISNHLYFYWYRQILGQKVEFLVSFYNNEISEKSEIFDDQFSVERPDGSNFTLKIRSTKLEDSAMYFCASSDLVPDQGAVYTFGSGTRLTVV.

The CDR3 bases are TGTGCCAGCAGTTCCTGGGACCCGACAGGTCGGGAGACCCAGTACTTC. It codes for CASSSWDPTGRETQYF. The chain uses TRBV28 and TRBJ2-5; TRBD1 is a possible D gene (6 bases). The ends were cut back, 4 bases at V and 5 bases at J, with 20 bases in the middle. This CDR3 region has 16 residues. Germline CDR1 MDHEN, CDR2 SYDVKM.

CDR3 coding DNA: TGTGCCAGTAGTATATCCGGGTGGGGGGATAGCGCTGAAGCTTTCTTT. Translation gives CASSISGWGDSAEAFF. The chain employs TRBV19 and TRBJ1-1; D may be TRBD1 (5 bases). The CDR3 extends over 16 amino acids. V gave up 2 bases and J gave up 6 bases, with 19 bases separating them. Looked up from germline, CDR1 is LNHDA and CDR2 is SQIVND (reference sequence). The full variable domain, in which reference TRBV19 and TRBJ1-1 provide the parts outside the CDR3, is DGGITQSPKYLFRKEGQNVTLSCEQNLNHDAMYWYRQDPGQGLRLIYYSQIVNDFQKGDIAEGYSVSREKKESFPLTVTSAQKNPTAFYLCASSISGWGDSAEAFFGQGTRLTVV.

The chain carries TRBV19 and TRBJ2-5, with 9 bases fitting TRBD2. V gave up 3 bases and J gave up 2 bases; unmatched junction bases: 13. CDR1 and CDR2 (germline): LNHDA, SQIVND (reference sequence). The CDR3 runs to 18 residues. CDR3 in amino acids: CASSMPRGSGRPQETQYF. The CDR3 bases are TGTGCCAGTAGTATGCCTCGCGGTAGCGGGAGACCTCAAGAGACCCAGTACTTC.

The rearrangement uses TRBV7-9 and TRBJ1-2, with TRBD1 identical over 9 bases. The CDR3 totals 15 residues. V dropped 4 bases and J dropped 8; count of bases not matched to a gene: 11. Germline-derived CDR1 and CDR2 are SEHNR and FQNEAQ (reference sequence). The CDR3 protein is CASSYPGQGMGGYTF. The CDR3 DNA reads TGTGCCAGCAGCTACCCCGGACAGGGGATGGGAGGCTACACCTTC.

V is TRBV29-1 and J is TRBJ1-3; 7 bases agree with TRBD1. The CDR3 totals 14 residues. Germline V gives CDR1 SQVTM, CDR2 ANQGSEA. V was pared by 6 bases and J by 0 bases, with 5 bases of the junction left unmatched. CDR3 DNA sequence: TGCAGCGTCCTCCGGGACAGCTCTGGAAACACCATATATTTT. Protein: CSVLRDSSGNTIYF.

The chain employs TRBV28 and TRBJ2-7; 7 bases are shared with TRBD1. J lost 0 bases, V lost 4 bases, and 6 bases had no gene match. Germline V lookup: CDR1 MDHEN, CDR2 SYDVKM. This CDR3 contains 15 residues. CDR3 DNA: TGTGCCAGCAGTTCGGGACAGCTACCCTCCTACGAGCAGTACTTC. Translation: CASSSGQLPSYEQYF.

This clone was recorded only once. The genes are TRBV7-9 and TRBJ2-7, with 10 bases matching TRBD1. V shed 5 bases, J shed 7 bases, and the junction held 8 bases outside the gene matches. Per the germline V gene, CDR1 is SEHNR and CDR2 is FQNEAQ (reference sequence). The CDR3 sequence is 14 residues long. CDR3 bases: TGTGCCAGCAGCCACGACAGGGGGCGCGGGGAGCAGTACTTC. The encoded protein is CASSHDRGRGEQYF.

This chain joins TRBV13 and TRBJ2-1; 16 positions agree with TRBD2. V lost 2 bases to trimming and J lost 7 bases; unmatched junction nucleotides: 11. Per the germline V gene, CDR1 is PRHDT and CDR2 is FYEKMQ (reference sequence). The CDR3 loop spans 19 amino acids. The CDR3 here is CASSLLGLAGGTVFNEQFF. The CDR3 DNA follows: TGTGCCAGCAGCTTATTGGGACTAGCGGGGGGGACGGTTTTTAATGAGCAGTTCTTC.

The V call is TRBV3-1 (or the pseudogene TRBV3-2), the J call TRBJ1-4, with 11 bases identical to TRBD1. The CDR3 is 17 amino acids. Trimming at V came to 3 bases and at J to 6 bases, leaving 9 bases not matched to a gene. Germline values: CDR1 LGHDT, CDR2 YNNKEL (reference sequence). CDR3 sequence reads: CASSQLSTGQGDEKLFF. The CDR3 DNA is TGTGCCAGCAGCCAGCTATCTACGGGACAGGGGGATGAAAAACTGTTTTTT.

The chain employs TRBV7-2 and TRBJ2-7, with 7 bases aligning to TRBD2. The CDR3 length is 14 residues. Per the germline V gene, CDR1 is SGHTA and CDR2 is FQGNSA. V lost 5 bases and J lost 4; bases outside the gene matches: 8. The CDR3 spells CASSRTGGGYEQYF. The CDR3 DNA sequence: TGTGCCAGCAGCCGGACGGGAGGAGGGTACGAGCAGTACTTC.

The chain carries TRBV7-3 and TRBJ2-1; 9 bases map to TRBD2. CDR1 and CDR2 from the germline V gene are SGHTA and FQGTGA. The CDR3 runs to 15 residues. The V segment lost 6 bases and the J segment 4 bases; nucleotides outside the gene matches: 7. This CDR3 is CASSSLAGMYNEQFF. CDR3 in DNA: TGTGCCAGCAGTTCGCTAGCGGGAATGTACAATGAGCAGTTCTTC. Looking up the rest from reference TRBV7-3 and TRBJ2-1 gives the full variable domain: GAGVSQTPSNKVTEKGKYVELRCDPISGHTALYWYRQSLGQGPEFLIYFQGTGAADDSGLPNDRFFAVRPEGSVSTLKIQRTERGDSAVYLCASSSLAGMYNEQFFGPGTRLTVL.

The rearrangement uses TRBV27 and TRBJ1-1, with 7 positions matching TRBD1. Germline-derived CDR1 and CDR2 are MNHEY and SMNVEV (reference sequence). V was clipped by 4 bases and J by 5 bases; unmatched bases: 4. The CDR3 runs to 13 residues. DNA for the CDR3: TGTGCCAGCAGTTACTCAGGGGGAACTGAAGCTTTCTTT. Translated: CASSYSGGTEAFF.

This clone appeared once. This chain links TRBV4-1 with TRBJ2-3, with D perhaps matching TRBD2 (6 bases). Trimming removed 1 base at V and 3 bases at J, with 11 bases between. The CDR3 extends over 15 amino acids. Germline CDR1 is MGHRA and CDR2 is YSYEKL. The CDR3 DNA follows: TGCGCCAGCAGCCAAGCCGGGAGCGGGACAGATACGCAGTATTTT. Its translation: CASSQAGSGTDTQYF.

The V call is TRBV6-5, the J call TRBJ2-7, with D possibly matching TRBD1 (5 bases). Germline CDR1 and CDR2: MNHEY and SVGAGI. This CDR3 is 15 amino acids long. The V end lost 0 bases, the J end lost 2 bases, and 11 bases lay between the germline ends. The CDR3: CASSYSGRGTYEQYF. CDR3 bases: TGTGCCAGCAGTTACTCGGGAAGGGGAACCTACGAGCAGTACTTC.

The chain employs TRBV27 and TRBJ2-3; no clear D gene. V gave up 1 base and J gave up 0 bases, with 8 bases separating them. The CDR3 totals 15 residues. Germline V gene sequence: CDR1 MNHEY, CDR2 SMNVEV (reference sequence). In DNA form, the CDR3 reads TGTGCCAGCAGTTTATTCTTCCCCAGCACAGATACGCAGTATTTT. Encoded protein: CASSLFFPSTDTQYF.

The V and J genes are TRBV28 and TRBJ1-5; 9 nucleotides align to TRBD1. There are 15 residues in the CDR3. V dropped 4 bases and J dropped 11; count of bases not matched to a gene: 12. Germline V gene data show CDR1 as MDHEN and CDR2 as SYDVKM. CDR3: CASSSTGTGKRSQHF. DNA for the CDR3: TGTGCCAGCAGTTCTACCGGGACAGGGAAGAGATCCCAGCATTTT.

The genes are TRBV7-6 and TRBJ2-3, with D uncertain. The length of the CDR3 is 11 residues. CDR1 and CDR2 (germline): SGHVS, FNYEAQ. Trimming left V 4 bases short and J 3 bases short, with 2 bases between. The CDR3 DNA sequence: TGTGCCAGCAGCTCGACAGATACGCAGTATTTT. As protein: CASSSTDTQYF.

The V and J genes are TRBV19 and TRBJ2-5; 7 nucleotides agree with TRBD2. Germline V lookup: CDR1 LNHDA, CDR2 SQIVND (reference sequence). The V gene end was trimmed by 5 bases and the J gene end by 1 base; junction bases not matched to a gene: 4. This CDR3 region has 14 residues. The CDR3 nucleotides are TGTGCCAGTAGTTGGGGGGGTGGCCAAGAGACCCAGTACTTC. Protein product: CASSWGGGQETQYF.

This chain connects TRBV18 to TRBJ1-1; D gene unclear. The germline V gene encodes CDR1 KGHSH and CDR2 LQKENI. The ends were cut back, 8 bases at V and 5 bases at J, with 18 bases in the middle. The CDR3 is 14 residues long. CDR3 coding DNA: TGTGCCAGCCATGGGCGCGGGTCCCGAACTGAAGCTTTCTTT. Its translation: CASHGRGSRTEAFF.

This chain links TRBV27 with TRBJ1-1; tentatively, D is TRBD1 (5 bases). CDR3 length: 17 residues. The V gene lost 1 base and the J gene lost 0 bases, with 15 bases spanning the gap. The germline gives CDR1 MNHEY, CDR2 SMNVEV (reference sequence). The CDR3, as DNA: TGTGCCAGCAGTTTATGGGGCGGAGGGAGAATGAACACTGAAGCTTTCTTT. Translation gives CASSLWGGGRMNTEAFF.